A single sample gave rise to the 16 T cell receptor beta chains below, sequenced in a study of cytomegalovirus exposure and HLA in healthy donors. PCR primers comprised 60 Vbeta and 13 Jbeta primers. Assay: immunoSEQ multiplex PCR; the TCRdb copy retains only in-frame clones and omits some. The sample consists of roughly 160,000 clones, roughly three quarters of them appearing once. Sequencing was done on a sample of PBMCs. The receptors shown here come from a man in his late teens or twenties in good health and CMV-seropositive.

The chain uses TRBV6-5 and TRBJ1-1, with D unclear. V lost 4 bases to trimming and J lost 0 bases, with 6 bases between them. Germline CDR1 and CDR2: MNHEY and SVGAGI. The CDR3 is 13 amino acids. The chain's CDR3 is CASSSRMNTEAFF. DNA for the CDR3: TGTGCCAGCAGTTCGCGTATGAACACTGAAGCTTTCTTT.

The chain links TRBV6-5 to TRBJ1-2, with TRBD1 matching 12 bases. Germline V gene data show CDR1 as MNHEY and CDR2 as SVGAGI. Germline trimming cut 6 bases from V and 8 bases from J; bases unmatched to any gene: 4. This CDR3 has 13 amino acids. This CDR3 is CASRGQGARGYTF. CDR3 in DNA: TGTGCCAGCAGGGGACAGGGGGCGAGGGGCTACACCTTC.

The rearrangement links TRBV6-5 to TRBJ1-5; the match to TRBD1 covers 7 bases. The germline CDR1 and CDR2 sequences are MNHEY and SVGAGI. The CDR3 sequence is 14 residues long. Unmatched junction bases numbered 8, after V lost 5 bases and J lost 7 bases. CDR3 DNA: TGTGCCAGCAGTAGACAGGGAGAAAACCAGCCCCAGCATTTT. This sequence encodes CASSRQGENQPQHF.

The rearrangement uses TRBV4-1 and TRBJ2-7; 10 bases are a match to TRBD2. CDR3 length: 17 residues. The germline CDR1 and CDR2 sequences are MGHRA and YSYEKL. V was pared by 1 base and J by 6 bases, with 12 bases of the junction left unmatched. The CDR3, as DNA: TGCGCCAGCAGCCAAGGACCACTAGCGGGAACCCCTGGCGAGCAGTACTTC. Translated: CASSQGPLAGTPGEQYF.

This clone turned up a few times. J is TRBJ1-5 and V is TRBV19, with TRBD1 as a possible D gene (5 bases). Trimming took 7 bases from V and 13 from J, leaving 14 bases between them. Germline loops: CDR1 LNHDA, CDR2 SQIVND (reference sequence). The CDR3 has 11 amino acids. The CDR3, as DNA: TGTGCCAGTATGGGGAGGGGAAGGCAGCATTTT. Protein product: CASMGRGRQHF.

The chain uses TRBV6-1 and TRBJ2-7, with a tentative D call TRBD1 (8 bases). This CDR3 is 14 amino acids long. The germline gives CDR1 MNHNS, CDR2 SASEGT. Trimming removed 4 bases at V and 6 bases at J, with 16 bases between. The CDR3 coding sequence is TGTGCCAGCAGTGCCAGGGGGCGCGGGGGCGAGCAGTACTTC. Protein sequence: CASSARGRGGEQYF.

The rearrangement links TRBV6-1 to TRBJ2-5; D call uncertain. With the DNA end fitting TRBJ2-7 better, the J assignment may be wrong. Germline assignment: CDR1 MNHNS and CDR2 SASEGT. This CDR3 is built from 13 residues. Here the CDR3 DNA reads TGTGCCAGCAGCGTGCAGAGGAGCATCGAGCAGTACTTC. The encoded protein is CASSVQRSIEQYF.

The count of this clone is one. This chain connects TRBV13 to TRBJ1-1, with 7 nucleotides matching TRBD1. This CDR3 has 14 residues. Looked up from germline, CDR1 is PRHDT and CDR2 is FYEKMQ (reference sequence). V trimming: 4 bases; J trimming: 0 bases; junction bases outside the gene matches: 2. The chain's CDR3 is CASSSTGMNTEAFF. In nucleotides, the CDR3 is TGTGCCAGCAGCTCGACAGGGATGAACACTGAAGCTTTCTTT.

The CDR3 DNA reads TGTGCCAGCAGCCTACGCGACAGGGGTGGATACGAGCAGTACTTC. This gives the protein CASSLRDRGGYEQYF. The chain uses TRBV6-5 and TRBJ2-7; 8 nucleotides match TRBD1. This CDR3 is built from 15 residues. V shed 6 bases and J 4 bases; nucleotides not matched to a gene: 11. Germline CDR1 MNHEY, CDR2 SVGAGI.

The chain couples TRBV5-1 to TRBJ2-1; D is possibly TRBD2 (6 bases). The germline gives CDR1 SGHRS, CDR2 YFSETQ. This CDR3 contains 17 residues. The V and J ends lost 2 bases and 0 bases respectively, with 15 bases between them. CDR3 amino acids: CASSFDAVGSSYNEQFF. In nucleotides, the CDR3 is TGCGCCAGCAGCTTCGATGCTGTCGGGAGCTCCTACAATGAGCAGTTCTTC.

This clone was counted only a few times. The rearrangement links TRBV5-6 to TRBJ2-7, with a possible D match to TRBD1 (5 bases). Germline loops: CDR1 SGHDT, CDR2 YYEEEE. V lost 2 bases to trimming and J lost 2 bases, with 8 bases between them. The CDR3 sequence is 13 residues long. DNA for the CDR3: TGTGCCAGCAGCTTCGCAGGGCCCTACGAGCAGTACTTC. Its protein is CASSFAGPYEQYF.

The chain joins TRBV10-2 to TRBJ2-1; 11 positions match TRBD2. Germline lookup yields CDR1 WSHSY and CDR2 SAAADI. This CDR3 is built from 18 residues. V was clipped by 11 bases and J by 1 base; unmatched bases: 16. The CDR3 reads CACLMGLADRGSYNEQFF. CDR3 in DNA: TGCGCCTGCCTCATGGGACTAGCGGACAGAGGGTCCTACAATGAGCAGTTCTTC.

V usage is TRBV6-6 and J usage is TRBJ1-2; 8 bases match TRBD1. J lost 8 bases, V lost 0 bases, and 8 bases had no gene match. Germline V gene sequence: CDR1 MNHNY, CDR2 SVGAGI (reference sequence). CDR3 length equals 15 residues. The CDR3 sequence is CASSYSLTGERGYTF. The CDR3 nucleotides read TGTGCCAGCAGTTACTCGTTGACAGGGGAGAGGGGCTACACCTTC.

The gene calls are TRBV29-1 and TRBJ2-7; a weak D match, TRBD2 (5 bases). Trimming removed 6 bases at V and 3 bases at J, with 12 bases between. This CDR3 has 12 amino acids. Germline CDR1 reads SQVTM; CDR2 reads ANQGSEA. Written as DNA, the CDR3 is TGCAGCGTAGAAACTAGAAACTACGAGCAGTACTTC. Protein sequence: CSVETRNYEQYF.

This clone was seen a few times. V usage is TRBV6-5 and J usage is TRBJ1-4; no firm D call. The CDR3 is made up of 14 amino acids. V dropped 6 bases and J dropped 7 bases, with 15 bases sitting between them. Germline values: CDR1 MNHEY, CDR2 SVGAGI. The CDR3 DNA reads TGTGCCAGCAGCCGAGGTTCAAGAGGTGAAAAACTGTTTTTT. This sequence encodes CASSRGSRGEKLFF.

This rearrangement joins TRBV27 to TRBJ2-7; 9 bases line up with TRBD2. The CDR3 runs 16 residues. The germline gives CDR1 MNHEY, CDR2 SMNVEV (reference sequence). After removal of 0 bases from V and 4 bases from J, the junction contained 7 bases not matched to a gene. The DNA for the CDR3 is TGTGCCAGCAGTTTATCGGCTAGCGGGGTCTCTTACGAGCAGTACTTC. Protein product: CASSLSASGVSYEQYF.